This T cell receptor (beta chain) comes out of a study of T cell responses to AZD1222 COVID-19 vaccine. Broader study findings: Females outnumbered males among donors, who were mostly white British; clonal diversity was possibly underestimated. Only 5 or 6 people who got AZD1222 tested seropositive at baseline.

The protocol was immunoSEQ multiplex PCR, while the TCRdb copy is restricted to in-frame clones and leaves out a portion. Among 130,000 to 150,000 clones listed, roughly nine tenths were seen once. On this clone: Its specificity is unknown. Additional DNA sequences in this sample encode the identical CDR3.

The CDR3 has 14 residues. Trimming left V 4 bases short and J 7 bases short, with 14 bases between. Germline CDR1 is LGHDT and CDR2 is YNNKEL (reference sequence). This chain uses TRBV3-1 (or the pseudogene TRBV3-2) with TRBJ1-5; D might be TRBD1 (6 bases). This clonotype was sampled from an adult who received the AZD1222 COVID-19 vaccine. The sample here was peripheral blood, taken 28 days after the second AZD1222 dose. In nucleotides, the CDR3 is TGTGCCAGCAGCCGAGACAGGTCAGGACAGCCCCAGCATTTT. Translated, it gives CASSRDRSGQPQHF.